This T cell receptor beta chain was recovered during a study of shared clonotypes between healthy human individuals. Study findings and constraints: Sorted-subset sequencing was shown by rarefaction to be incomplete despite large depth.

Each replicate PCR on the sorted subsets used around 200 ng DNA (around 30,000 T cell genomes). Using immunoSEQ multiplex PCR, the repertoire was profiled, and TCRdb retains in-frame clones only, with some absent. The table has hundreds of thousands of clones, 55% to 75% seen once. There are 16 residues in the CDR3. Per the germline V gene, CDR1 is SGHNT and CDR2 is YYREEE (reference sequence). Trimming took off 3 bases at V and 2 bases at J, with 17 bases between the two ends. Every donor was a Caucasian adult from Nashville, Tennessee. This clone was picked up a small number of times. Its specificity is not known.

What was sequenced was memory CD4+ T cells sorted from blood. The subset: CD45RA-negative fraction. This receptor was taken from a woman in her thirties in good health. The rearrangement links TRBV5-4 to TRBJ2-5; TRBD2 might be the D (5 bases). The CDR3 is CASSSGRGALQETQYF. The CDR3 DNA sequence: TGTGCCAGCAGCTCCGGCCGGGGAGCCCTACAAGAGACCCAGTACTTC.